This TCR beta chain was identified during a study of blood T cell repertoires in COVID-19. Researchers sorted participants into cohorts using their self-reported clinical history. The method was immunoSEQ multiplex PCR; TCRdb's version includes in-frame clones alone and lacks a portion of them. The data hold approximately 220,000 clones, with 86% observed a single time. The CDR3 spans 17 residues. Germline V CDR1 and CDR2: KGHDR, SFDVKD. Germline trimming cut 5 bases from V and 3 bases from J; bases unmatched to any gene: 14. The TCR comes from a woman in her forties with acute COVID-19. Sequenced material: PBMCs or T cells enriched from blood (not recorded which). The chain recombines TRBV24-1 with TRBJ2-7; TRBD2 aligns across 8 bases. The CDR3 DNA follows: TGTGCCACCAGTGGAAAGGAGAGCGGGGGTGTTAACTACGAGCAGTACGTC. This sequence encodes CATSGKESGGVNYEQYV.